This T cell receptor beta chain was sequenced during a study of Ad26.COV2.S vaccination and SARS-CoV-2 variants. The repertoire was sequenced with immunoSEQ multiplex PCR; TCRdb's copy has only in-frame clones and lacks some. The data show about 480,000 clones, roughly nine tenths seen once. Noted treatment: around 19 received Ad26.COV2.S at low or high dose, single or two shots; five or six received placebo; per-sample allocation not given. The samples date from day 63 after the first vaccine or placebo injection. The donor's status was that of an adult aged 18-55 years in Boston. This CDR3 spans 17 amino acids. CDR1 is KGHDR, CDR2 SFDVKD, per germline. With V trimmed by 4 bases and J by 4 bases, 14 bases remained unmatched.

Source: peripheral blood, taken in a trial of Ad26.COV2.S vaccine versus placebo. The clonotype originates from a person between 18 and 60 years old who received the Ad26.COV2.S COVID-19 vaccine or a placebo. The V and J genes are TRBV24-1 and TRBJ2-5; 7 nucleotides align to TRBD2. The CDR3 here is CATSDPPPGLSPETQYF. The CDR3 nucleotides are TGTGCCACCAGTGACCCACCCCCGGGACTATCTCCAGAGACCCAGTACTTC.